Below, 15 T cell receptor beta chains from the same sample are listed, as sequenced in a study of blood T cell repertoires in COVID-19. Produced via immunoSEQ multiplex PCR; TCRdb's table is partial and in-frame only. The sample carries about 250,000 clones, around 90% recorded once. Material for sequencing was peripheral blood. The origin of the receptors is a man aged 18 to 35 with active or convalescent COVID-19.

The rearrangement links TRBV6-4 to TRBJ2-1; no firm D call. V lost 3 bases to trimming and J lost 4 bases, with 7 bases between them. CDR3 length equals 13 residues. Germline CDR1 and CDR2: MRHNA and SNTAGT. CDR3 bases: TGTGCCAGCAGTGAAGACTCTTACAATGAGCAGTTCTTC. Protein sequence: CASSEDSYNEQFF.

This clone showed up many times. The identical CDR3 is also encoded by other nucleotide sequences in the sample. The chain joins TRBV5-8 to TRBJ1-5; 7 bases line up with TRBD1. Trimming removed 4 bases from V and 7 bases from J; junction bases left unmatched: 8. Germline assignment: CDR1 SGHTS and CDR2 YDEGEE. The CDR3 covers 14 residues. CDR3 in amino acids: CASSTNRGRQPQHF. For the CDR3, the DNA is TGTGCCAGCAGCACAAACAGGGGACGGCAGCCCCAGCATTTT.

The rearrangement joins TRBV28 to TRBJ2-3; TRBD2 is a possible D gene (6 bases). Germline CDR1 is MDHEN and CDR2 is SYDVKM. The CDR3 length is 13 residues. CDR3 DNA sequence: TGTGCGAACGGTCGGGTTGGGGGGGATACGCAGTATTTT. This translates into CANGRVGGDTQYF.

This rearrangement joins TRBV28 to TRBJ2-7; D is unclear. The germline V gene encodes CDR1 MDHEN and CDR2 SYDVKM. This CDR3 is 13 amino acids long. Trimming left V 2 bases short and J 1 base short, with 6 bases between. CDR3 DNA: TGTGCCAGCAGTTTAATACAGTCCTACGAGCAGTACTTC. Protein product: CASSLIQSYEQYF.

The CDR3 region has the DNA TGTGCCAGCAGTTTATTCTTCCCGGGCTACACCTTC. It specifies CASSLFFPGYTF. The V and J genes are TRBV12-3 or TRBV12-4 and TRBJ1-2; D gene ambiguous. CDR3 length equals 12 residues. The ends were cut back, 2 bases at V and 8 bases at J, with 9 bases in the middle.

V and J are TRBV7-8 and TRBJ1-1; D might be TRBD1 (5 bases). The V gene's germline CDR1 is SGHVS and CDR2 FQNEAQ. The V gene lost 7 bases and the J gene lost 5 bases, with 17 bases spanning the gap. The CDR3 runs to 14 residues. CDR3 in DNA: TGTGCCAGCATCCTAAACCCAGGGAAAACTGAAGCTTTCTTT. This encodes CASILNPGKTEAFF.

V gene TRBV12-3 or TRBV12-4 combines with J gene TRBJ1-5; perhaps TRBD1 as D (5 bases). The CDR3 is 13 amino acids. Trimming removed 6 bases at V and 4 bases at J, with 10 bases between. The CDR3 protein is CASRGGVNQPQHF. The CDR3 nucleotides are TGTGCCAGCAGGGGGGGGGTGAATCAGCCCCAGCATTTT.

The V and J genes are TRBV6-5 and TRBJ2-1, with TRBD2 identical over 7 bases. Trimming removed 4 bases from V and 0 bases from J; junction bases left unmatched: 3. The germline CDR1 and CDR2 sequences are MNHEY and SVGAGI. The CDR3 spans 15 residues. CDR3 sequence: CASSSERDSYNEQFF. The CDR3 coding sequence is TGTGCCAGCAGTTCGGAGCGGGACTCCTACAATGAGCAGTTCTTC.

In its sample, this clone was seen once. The chain links TRBV20-1 to TRBJ2-3; perhaps TRBD1 as D (7 bases). The CDR3 runs 13 residues. The V gene's germline CDR1 is DFQATT and CDR2 SNEGSKA (reference sequence). Between the trimmed V and J ends, which lost 3 bases and 5 bases, there was a span of 12 bases. In nucleotides, the CDR3 is TGCAGTGCTAGTCATCAGGGGGGAGATACGCAGTATTTT. Translation gives CSASHQGGDTQYF.

The chain combines TRBV15 with TRBJ1-2; perhaps TRBD1 as D (6 bases). Germline CDR1 is LNHNV and CDR2 is YYDKDF (reference sequence). This CDR3 has 15 amino acids. The V end was cut by 5 bases, the J end by 7 bases, with 20 bases between. CDR3 amino acids: CATSGTIPSPLGYTF. For the CDR3, the DNA is TGTGCCACCAGCGGGACAATTCCCTCCCCACTTGGCTACACCTTC.

The V gene is TRBV6-6, the J gene TRBJ1-4; TRBD1 agrees at 7 bases. J was trimmed by 7 bases and V by 0 bases; bases with no gene match: 5. Germline V CDR1 and CDR2: MNHNY, SVGAGI (reference sequence). The CDR3 covers 15 residues. This CDR3 is CASSYSQGGTEKLFF. The CDR3 DNA follows: TGTGCCAGCAGTTACTCTCAGGGGGGAACTGAAAAACTGTTTTTT.

This chain joins TRBV4-2 and TRBJ2-1; 12 bases are shared with TRBD2. The trim removed 4 bases at V and 10 bases at J, leaving 11 bases unmatched. Looked up from germline, CDR1 is LGHNA and CDR2 is YNFKEQ. The CDR3 is made up of 16 amino acids. Here the CDR3 reads CASSLTSGSDRGEQFF. CDR3 in DNA: TGTGCCAGCAGCCTGACTAGCGGGAGCGACCGCGGGGAGCAGTTCTTC.

The V call is TRBV7-8, the J call TRBJ1-2; D perhaps matches TRBD1 (6 bases). The V gene's germline CDR1 is SGHVS and CDR2 FQNEAQ. The CDR3 loop spans 16 amino acids. The V and J ends lost 1 base and 0 bases respectively, with 12 bases between them. CDR3 amino acids: CASSLDAGAANYGYTF. The CDR3 DNA follows: TGTGCCAGCAGCTTAGACGCAGGGGCAGCTAACTATGGCTACACCTTC.

The gene calls are TRBV12-5 and TRBJ1-1; possible D gene TRBD1, 6 bases. The V and J ends lost 10 bases and 2 bases respectively, with 14 bases between them. The CDR3 extends over 13 amino acids. The V gene's germline CDR1 is LGHNT and CDR2 FRNRAP. This CDR3 reads CATKVGGNTEAFF. The CDR3 nucleotides are TGTGCTACCAAGGTAGGGGGAAACACTGAAGCTTTCTTT. The full variable domain, rest sourced from reference TRBV12-5 and TRBJ1-1, is DARVTQTPRHKVTEMGQEVTMRCQPILGHNTVFWYRQTMMQGLELLAYFRNRAPLDDSGMPKDRFSAEMPDATLATLKIQPSEPRDSAVYFCATKVGGNTEAFFGQGTRLTVV.

The chain carries TRBV19 and TRBJ1-2; 9 positions agree with TRBD1. Germline values: CDR1 LNHDA, CDR2 SQIVND (reference sequence). J gave up 0 bases and V 6 bases, and 2 bases lay outside the gene matches. CDR3 length: 14 residues. The CDR3 coding sequence is TGTGCCAGTAGGAGACAGGGGGCTAACTATGGCTACACCTTC. Protein product: CASRRQGANYGYTF.